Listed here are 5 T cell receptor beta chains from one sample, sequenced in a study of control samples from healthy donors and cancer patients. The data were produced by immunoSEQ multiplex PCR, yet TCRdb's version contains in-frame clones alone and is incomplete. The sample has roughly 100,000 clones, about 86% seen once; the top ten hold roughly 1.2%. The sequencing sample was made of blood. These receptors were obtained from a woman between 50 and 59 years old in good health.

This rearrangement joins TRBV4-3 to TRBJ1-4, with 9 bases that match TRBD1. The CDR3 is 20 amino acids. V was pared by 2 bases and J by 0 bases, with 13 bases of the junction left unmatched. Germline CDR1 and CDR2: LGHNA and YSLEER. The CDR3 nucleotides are TGCGCCAGCAGCCAATCACAGGGGGCCTATAATCGTGCAACTAATGAAAAACTGTTTTTT. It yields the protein CASSQSQGAYNRATNEKLFF.

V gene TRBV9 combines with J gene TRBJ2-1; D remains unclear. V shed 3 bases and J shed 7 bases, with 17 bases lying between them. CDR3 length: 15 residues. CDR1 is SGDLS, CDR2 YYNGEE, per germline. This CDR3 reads CASSAEGQTRNEQFF. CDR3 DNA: TGTGCCAGCAGCGCAGAAGGCCAGACGAGGAATGAGCAGTTCTTC.

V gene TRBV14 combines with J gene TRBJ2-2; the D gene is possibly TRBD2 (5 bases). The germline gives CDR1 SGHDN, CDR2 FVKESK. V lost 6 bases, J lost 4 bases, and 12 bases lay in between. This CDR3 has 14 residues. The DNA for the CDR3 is TGTGCCAGCAGGAGGGAGCCCCTCACCGGGGAGCTGTTTTTT. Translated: CASRREPLTGELFF.

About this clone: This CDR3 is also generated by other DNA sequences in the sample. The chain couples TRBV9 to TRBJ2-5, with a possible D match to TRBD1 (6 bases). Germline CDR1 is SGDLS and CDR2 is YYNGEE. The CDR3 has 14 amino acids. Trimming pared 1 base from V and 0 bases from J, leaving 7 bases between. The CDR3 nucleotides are TGTGCCAGCAGCGTAAGACAGGACCAAGAGACCCAGTACTTC. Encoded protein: CASSVRQDQETQYF.

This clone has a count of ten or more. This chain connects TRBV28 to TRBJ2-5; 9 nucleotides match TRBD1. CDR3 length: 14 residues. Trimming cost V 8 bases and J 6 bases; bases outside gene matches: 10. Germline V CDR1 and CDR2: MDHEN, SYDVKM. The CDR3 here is CASWDDRGRQTQYF. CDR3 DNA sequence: TGTGCCAGCTGGGATGACAGGGGGAGACAGACCCAGTACTTC.